Listed here are 18 T cell receptor beta chains from one sample, sequenced in a study of shared clonotypes between healthy human individuals (dated by TCRdb to 2020 to 2022). The library was made by the immunoSEQ multiplex PCR assay. TCRdb holds this immuneACCESS table with in-frame rearrangements only. Some clones are missing; in checked studies, unresolved V genes explain under half, and the rest has no known cause. A total of around 1,900,000 clones appear in this sample, 85% to 95% of them only once. More than 1.5% of the sample comes from the top ten. For the CD8 naive samples, CD45RO-negative cells were positively selected for CCR7, yielding a CD45RA+CCR7+ population from which TemRA cells were excluded. Sequenced sample: naive CD8+ T cells from PBMCs. This specimen's cell subset or site label, interpreted: CD45RA+CCR7+. These receptors all come from a man aged 18 to 35 in good health. Some clones in this sample may be carry-over from other donors' samples.

The rearrangement joins TRBV4-1 to TRBJ2-4; possible D gene TRBD2, 5 bases. CDR3 size: 20 residues. With 1 base removed from V and 1 base from J, the gap between germline ends came to 23 bases. Germline lookup yields CDR1 MGHRA and CDR2 YSYEKL. DNA for the CDR3: TGCGCCAGCAGCCAAGTTTCAGGCCCGAATGAGGGAGTTGCCAAAAACATTCAGTACTTC. Translated: CASSQVSGPNEGVAKNIQYF.

Turning to this clone: Other nucleotide sequences in the sample specify the same CDR3. V gene TRBV5-6 combines with J gene TRBJ2-7, with D hard to call. Germline CDR1 and CDR2: SGHDT and YYEEEE. The CDR3 is 14 residues long. The V end was cut by 4 bases, the J end by 2 bases, with 13 bases between. CDR3 loop: CASSLVGLTYEQYF. The CDR3 nucleotides are TGTGCCAGCAGCCTAGTCGGGCTAACCTACGAGCAGTACTTC.

In regard to this clone: The same CDR3 can be traced to other DNA sequences in this sample. This chain connects TRBV6-5 to TRBJ2-1; the D gene is possibly TRBD2 (5 bases). This CDR3 has 13 amino acids. V lost 0 bases and J 7 bases, leaving 7 bases between the germline ends. Germline loops: CDR1 MNHEY, CDR2 SVGAGI. Written as DNA, the CDR3 is TGTGCCAGCAGTTACTCTTCGGGAAATGAGCAGTTCTTC. Translation gives CASSYSSGNEQFF.

The chain has TRBV4-1 and TRBJ2-5, with D tentatively TRBD1 or TRBD2 (5 bases each). The assigned J gene may be wrong: the sequence end matches TRBJ2-7 better. The germline gives CDR1 MGHRA, CDR2 YSYEKL. The CDR3 contains 16 residues. In nucleotides, the CDR3 is TGCGCCAGCAGCCAGACACGGGGCGGGTTTACGTACGAGCAGTACTTC. It is translated as CASSQTRGGFTYEQYF.

A word on this clone: Other DNA variants within this sample encode the same CDR3. In nucleotides, the CDR3 is TGTGCCAGCAGTCTTGAACTAACAGATACGCAGTATTTT. The encoded protein is CASSLELTDTQYF. The rearrangement links TRBV28 to TRBJ2-3; no reliable D call. Germline V gene sequence: CDR1 MDHEN, CDR2 SYDVKM. The CDR3 consists of 13 residues. The V end was cut by 5 bases, the J end by 3 bases, with 9 bases between.

The J gene is TRBJ2-7, the V gene TRBV6-5, with TRBD1 matching 7 bases. This CDR3 has 14 residues. Losses at the gene ends were 6 bases for V and 2 bases for J; bases not matched to a gene: 7. Germline values: CDR1 MNHEY, CDR2 SVGAGI. The CDR3: CASRTLGQAYEQYF. The CDR3 region has the DNA TGTGCCAGCAGAACCCTCGGACAGGCCTACGAGCAGTACTTC.

The chain employs TRBV9 and TRBJ2-7, with D maybe TRBD1 (7 bases). The CDR3 consists of 13 residues. Trimming left V 4 bases short and J 3 bases short, with 11 bases between. From germline, CDR1 is SGDLS and CDR2 YYNGEE. DNA of the CDR3: TGTGCCAGCAGCTGGAGGGACAGCTACGAGCAGTACTTC. Translation: CASSWRDSYEQYF.

This sequence joins TRBV5-4 and TRBJ2-1; the D gene could be TRBD1 or TRBD2 (5 bases each). Germline-derived CDR1 and CDR2 are SGHNT and YYREEE (reference sequence). V lost 5 bases and J 8 bases, leaving 20 bases between the germline ends. The CDR3 is 15 residues long. The DNA for the CDR3 is TGTGCCAGCAGGTCGACGGCTGGGGGAATGGATGAGCAGTTCTTC. Protein: CASRSTAGGMDEQFF.

V usage is TRBV6-5 and J usage is TRBJ2-3, with D maybe TRBD1 (6 bases). This CDR3 spans 15 amino acids. Germline CDR1 and CDR2: MNHEY and SVGAGI. Trimming took 2 bases from V and 4 from J, leaving 13 bases between them. The CDR3 sequence: CASSYTPGQSDTQYF. CDR3 nucleotide sequence: TGTGCCAGCAGTTACACACCTGGACAGTCAGATACGCAGTATTTT.

V gene TRBV23-1 combines with J gene TRBJ1-2, with D possibly TRBD1 on 5 matching bases. TRBV23-1 is marked as an open reading frame, function uncertain. Trimming stripped 6 bases from V and 4 bases from J, with 15 bases between. CDR3 size: 14 residues. CDR3 sequence (DNA): TGCGCCAGCAGCCGGGACTGTCCCCGCTATGGCTACACCTTC. It translates to CASSRDCPRYGYTF.

J is TRBJ1-2 and V is TRBV5-1; no definite D call. The CDR3 totals 17 residues. V was trimmed by 0 bases and J by 4 bases, leaving 19 bases between them. Looked up from germline, CDR1 is SGHRS and CDR2 is YFSETQ. CDR3 bases: TGCGCCAGCAGCTTGGAACCACCTGCGAGTCTCGGCTATGGCTACACCTTC. It specifies CASSLEPPASLGYGYTF.

The chain joins TRBV30 to TRBJ1-3; D might be TRBD1 (5 bases). The V end was cut by 0 bases, the J end by 0 bases, with 12 bases between. Germline CDR1 is GTSNPN and CDR2 is SVGIG (reference sequence). This CDR3 has 16 amino acids. CDR3 DNA: TGTGCCTGGAGTGTGCCCCCAGGGAGCTCTGGAAACACCATATATTTT. It translates to CAWSVPPGSSGNTIYF.

The count of this clone is one. The rearrangement links TRBV27 to TRBJ2-1; D perhaps matches TRBD1 (6 bases). The germline CDR1 and CDR2 sequences are MNHEY and SMNVEV (reference sequence). V was pared by 6 bases and J by 0 bases, with 24 bases between. The CDR3 extends over 19 amino acids. The CDR3 is CASSPRQETDLSSYNEQFF. The CDR3 bases are TGTGCCAGCAGCCCCAGACAGGAAACAGACTTGAGCTCCTACAATGAGCAGTTCTTC.

In the case of this clone: Additional DNA sequences in this sample encode the identical CDR3. Here the CDR3 reads CASSVTGVGTEAFF. CDR3 DNA sequence: TGTGCCAGCAGCGTTACAGGGGTGGGCACTGAAGCTTTCTTT. The chain links TRBV9 to TRBJ1-1; 7 bases match TRBD1. Germline V CDR1 and CDR2: SGDLS, YYNGEE. The trim removed 2 bases at V and 4 bases at J, leaving 5 bases unmatched. The CDR3 contains 14 residues.

This clone was found once. The V and J genes are TRBV19 and TRBJ2-7, with D perhaps matching TRBD1 or TRBD2 (5 bases each). Germline V CDR1 and CDR2: LNHDA, SQIVND (reference sequence). Trimming shortened V by 3 bases and J by 0 bases, and 18 bases separated the two germline ends. The CDR3 sequence is 17 residues long. The CDR3 spells CASSIRDGLPTSYEQYF. The CDR3 nucleotides read TGTGCCAGTAGTATCCGGGACGGACTCCCTACCTCCTACGAGCAGTACTTC.

The rearrangement links TRBV5-5 to TRBJ1-1; 7 positions agree with TRBD1. This CDR3 spans 13 amino acids. Losses at the gene ends were 6 bases for V and 4 bases for J; bases not matched to a gene: 6. Per germline, CDR1 SGHKS and CDR2 YYEKEE (reference sequence). The CDR3, as DNA: TGTGCCAGCACTAGACAGGGAGTCACTGAAGCTTTCTTT. It translates to CASTRQGVTEAFF.

The chain uses TRBV7-9 and TRBJ2-1; no firm D call. Germline V gene lookup returns CDR1 SEHNR and CDR2 FQNEAQ (reference sequence). This CDR3 contains 13 residues. The V and J ends lost 2 bases and 9 bases respectively, with 11 bases between them. CDR3 sequence reads: CASSLKGWAEQFF. DNA for the CDR3: TGTGCCAGCAGCTTAAAGGGTTGGGCTGAGCAGTTCTTC.

The genes are TRBV27 and TRBJ1-2; possibly TRBD1 for D (5 bases). The CDR3 totals 14 residues. Germline CDR1 and CDR2: MNHEY and SMNVEV (reference sequence). V dropped 3 bases and J dropped 8 bases, with 16 bases sitting between them. CDR3 in DNA: TGTGCCAGCAGTTTTATCGGGGGTTTAGGCGGCTACACCTTC. This encodes CASSFIGGLGGYTF.